This paragraph covers one T cell receptor beta chain sequence. The antigen is not known. This sample is drawn from a study of T cell repertoires in cytomegalovirus infection. TCRdb processed the reads anew with MiXCR; each CDR3 protein has one entry. The sample lists some 940,000 distinct CDR3 sequences, about a third occurring once. The junction had 8 bases not matched to a gene; V was cut back by 4 bases and J by 6 bases. The germline V gene encodes CDR1 SEHNR and CDR2 FQNEAQ (reference sequence). This CDR3 has 15 residues. The sequence was obtained from a human donor in good health (CMV status not recorded). Some clones in this sample may be carry-over from other donors' samples. The rearrangement uses TRBV7-9 and TRBJ2-2, with 7 bases matching TRBD1. Sequences were derived from cultured CD8+ T cells from PBMCs, sampled from culture after CMV antigen stimulation. The CDR3 reads CASSSPDRASGELFF. As DNA, the CDR3 is TGTGCCAGCAGCTCACCCGACAGGGCTTCCGGGGAGCTGTTTTTT.